This T cell receptor (beta chain) was sequenced during a study of blood T cell repertoires in COVID-19. The data were produced by immunoSEQ multiplex PCR, yet TCRdb's version contains in-frame clones alone and is incomplete. The profile shows 35,000 or so clones, more than 75% of them singletons. V gave up 6 bases and J gave up 8 bases, with 17 bases separating them. CDR1 is MNHNY, CDR2 SVGAGI, per germline (reference sequence). The CDR3 length is 14 residues. The chain links TRBV6-6 to TRBJ2-1; D might be TRBD1 (6 bases). The TCR was taken from a man between 65 and 85 years old with acute or convalescent COVID-19. The specimen was peripheral blood. The CDR3 nucleotides are TGTGCCAGCAGACCCGGACAGAGAAGCCATGAGCAGTTCTTC. It codes for CASRPGQRSHEQFF.